The 27 T cell receptor beta chains presented below share a single source sample, sequenced in a study of immune cell composition in non-small cell lung cancer. Only in-frame clones appear in the TCRdb table, and some are missing; sequencing was by immunoSEQ multiplex PCR. The sample has about 6,000 clones, around nine tenths seen once. Normal lung was taken at the farthest possible site, at least 3 cm from tumour. Sequencing used non-adjacent lung tissue. These receptors were collected from a human donor with non-small cell lung cancer.

The chain employs TRBV5-1 and TRBJ2-7; no clear D gene. Germline V gene data show CDR1 as SGHRS and CDR2 as YFSETQ. CDR3 size: 14 residues. Trimming removed 0 bases at V and 0 bases at J, with 7 bases between. The DNA of the CDR3 is TGCGCCAGCAGCTTGGAAGTCAGCTCCTACGAGCAGTACTTC. Translation gives CASSLEVSSYEQYF.

The V and J genes are TRBV5-4 and TRBJ2-1; D possibly corresponds to TRBD2 (5 bases). The CDR3 spans 17 residues. Germline-derived CDR1 and CDR2 are SGHNT and YYREEE (reference sequence). The V and J ends lost 7 bases and 2 bases respectively, with 22 bases between them. The CDR3 is CASAPGLGRTAYNEQFF. The CDR3 DNA reads as TGTGCCAGCGCTCCCGGTCTGGGTCGGACTGCCTACAATGAGCAGTTCTTC.

The rearrangement links TRBV29-1 to TRBJ2-2; D is perhaps TRBD2 (6 bases). Germline lookup yields CDR1 SQVTM and CDR2 ANQGSEA. V was pared by 4 bases and J by 3 bases, with 12 bases between. The CDR3 loop spans 14 amino acids. CDR3 amino acids: CSVGRGTDTGELFF. DNA for the CDR3: TGCAGCGTTGGTCGGGGGACTGACACCGGGGAGCTGTTTTTT.

This clone came up once. The chain has TRBV14 and TRBJ1-3; D ambiguous. Germline values: CDR1 SGHDN, CDR2 FVKESK. This CDR3 has 16 residues. With 1 base removed from V and 4 bases from J, the gap between germline ends came to 14 bases. CDR3 DNA: TGTGCCAGCAGCCAAGGTGTCAGAGGCGCCGGAAACACCATATATTTT. The encoded protein is CASSQGVRGAGNTIYF.

V gene TRBV12-5 combines with J gene TRBJ2-3, with a tentative D call TRBD2 (6 bases). This CDR3 has 14 amino acids. Germline assignment: CDR1 LGHNT and CDR2 FRNRAP. Trimming shortened V by 7 bases and J by 0 bases, and 11 bases separated the two germline ends. The DNA for the CDR3 is TGTGCTAGTGCCTGGAGGGAGAGCACAGATACGCAGTATTTT. This sequence encodes CASAWRESTDTQYF.

This chain connects TRBV29-1 to TRBJ2-3; D might be TRBD2 (6 bases). Germline CDR1 reads SQVTM; CDR2 reads ANQGSEA. The CDR3 is 13 amino acids. Trimming shortened V by 8 bases and J by 2 bases, and 14 bases separated the two germline ends. The CDR3 DNA is TGCAGCTGGGGAGGAACGCACACAGATACGCAGTATTTT. Amino acids: CSWGGTHTDTQYF.

The chain has TRBV29-1 and TRBJ1-2, with 8 positions matching TRBD1. The CDR3 spans 14 residues. The V gene's germline CDR1 is SQVTM and CDR2 ANQGSEA. The V segment lost 7 bases and the J segment 6 bases; nucleotides outside the gene matches: 13. The CDR3 spells CSAFGQGGLNGYTF. CDR3 nucleotides: TGCAGCGCCTTTGGACAGGGAGGTTTAAATGGCTACACCTTC.

Comment on this clone: A read error may account for a junction end that differs from germline. This chain joins TRBV7-7 and TRBJ2-2, with TRBD2 matching over 12 bases. Germline V CDR1 and CDR2: SSHAT, FNYEAQ (reference sequence). CDR3 length: 15 amino acids. CDR3 sequence: CASSPTSGRTGELFF. The CDR3 nucleotides read TGTGCTAGCAGCCCCACTAGCGGGAGGACCGGGGAGCTGTTTTTT.

Concerning this clone: One end of the junction is discordant with germline, which a read error may explain. The V gene is TRBV7-7, the J gene TRBJ2-6; no clear D. This CDR3 has 16 amino acids. Germline loops: CDR1 SSHAT, CDR2 FNYEAQ (reference sequence). The CDR3, as DNA: TGTGCTAGCAGCTTAGGTCGGAGCTCTGGGGCCAACGTCCTGACTTTC. It translates to CASSLGRSSGANVLTF.

The chain combines TRBV28 with TRBJ2-2; D may be TRBD2 (6 bases). Trimming removed 6 bases from V and 7 bases from J, with 15 bases in between. This CDR3 has 14 residues. The germline V gene has CDR1 MDHEN and CDR2 SYDVKM. The DNA for the CDR3 is TGTGCCAGCAGGACTGGGGGGTCCATCGGGGAGCTGTTTTTT. As protein: CASRTGGSIGELFF. The whole variable domain, filled in from reference TRBV28 and TRBJ2-2, reads DVKVTQSSRYLVKRTGEKVFLECVQDMDHENMFWYRQDPGLGLRLIYFSYDVKMKEKGDIPEGYSVSREKKERFSLILESASTNQTSMYLCASRTGGSIGELFFGEGSRLTVL.

This sequence joins TRBV7-2 and TRBJ2-1, with TRBD2 identical over 15 bases. CDR1 SGHTA and CDR2 FQGNSA come from the germline V gene. J lost 9 bases, V lost 1 base, and 7 bases had no gene match. This CDR3 is 17 amino acids long. CDR3: CASSLGPGLAGGSEQFF. The CDR3 DNA follows: TGTGCCAGCAGCTTAGGCCCGGGACTAGCGGGAGGCAGTGAGCAGTTCTTC.

The J gene is TRBJ2-3, the V gene TRBV15; TRBD2 agrees at 7 bases. This CDR3 region has 19 residues. Germline V gene sequence: CDR1 LNHNV, CDR2 YYDKDF (reference sequence). V was pared by 0 bases and J by 3 bases, with 15 bases of the junction left unmatched. The CDR3, as DNA: TGTGCCACCAGCAGAGATACGGCTAGCGGAGGAGGGTTAACAGATACGCAGTATTTT. Protein: CATSRDTASGGGLTDTQYF. Complete variable domain (other parts from reference TRBV15 and TRBJ2-3): DAMVIQNPRYQVTQFGKPVTLSCSQTLNHNVMYWYQQKSSQAPKLLFHYYDKDFNNEADTPDNFQSRRPNTSFCFLDIRSPGLGDTAMYLCATSRDTASGGGLTDTQYFGPGTRLTVL.

The chain joins TRBV11-2 to TRBJ2-7; 9 nucleotides agree with TRBD1. CDR1 SGHAT and CDR2 FQNNGV come from the germline V gene. V gave up 4 bases and J gave up 2 bases; unmatched junction bases: 6. The CDR3 totals 15 residues. DNA for the CDR3: TGTGCCAGCAGCTCTTACAGGGGGCAGGCCTACGAGCAGTACTTC. This encodes CASSSYRGQAYEQYF.

V usage is TRBV19 and J usage is TRBJ2-7, with TRBD2 matching over 8 bases. The V gene end was trimmed by 4 bases and the J gene end by 0 bases; junction bases not matched to a gene: 11. The germline CDR1 and CDR2 sequences are LNHDA and SQIVND (reference sequence). There are 17 residues in the CDR3. CDR3 region: CASSKGLESFLSYEQYF. For the CDR3, the DNA is TGTGCCAGTAGTAAGGGACTAGAGAGTTTTCTCTCCTACGAGCAGTACTTC.

The rearrangement uses TRBV29-1 and TRBJ1-5; D might be TRBD1 (5 bases). Trimming took off 6 bases at V and 7 bases at J, with 13 bases between the two ends. CDR1 and CDR2 from the germline V gene are SQVTM and ANQGSEA. The CDR3 loop spans 12 amino acids. Here the CDR3 reads CSVRQGQQPQHF. The DNA of the CDR3 is TGCAGCGTCCGGCAGGGCCAACAGCCCCAGCATTTT.

The V gene is TRBV5-4, the J gene TRBJ1-1; maybe TRBD1 (5 bases). The CDR3 contains 13 residues. V lost 5 bases, J lost 8 bases, and 16 bases lay in between. Per germline, CDR1 SGHNT and CDR2 YYREEE (reference sequence). The CDR3 loop is CASRGLGRTEAFF. In DNA, the CDR3 is TGTGCCAGCAGAGGCTTGGGGCGTACAGAAGCTTTCTTT.

The chain recombines TRBV11-2 with TRBJ2-7; tentatively, D is TRBD2 (6 bases). Trimming left V 5 bases short and J 0 bases short, with 17 bases between. Per the germline V gene, CDR1 is SGHAT and CDR2 is FQNNGV. This CDR3 comprises 16 residues. The CDR3 loop reads CASSILLQEGSYEQYF. The CDR3 DNA reads as TGTGCCAGCAGCATTTTATTGCAGGAGGGCTCCTACGAGCAGTACTTC. The full variable domain, in which reference TRBV11-2 and TRBJ2-7 provide the parts outside the CDR3, is EAGVAQSPRYKIIEKRQSVAFWCNPISGHATLYWYQQILGQGPKLLIQFQNNGVVDDSQLPKDRFSAERLKGVDSTLKIQPAKLEDSAVYLCASSILLQEGSYEQYFGPGTRLTVT.

The chain has TRBV21-1 and TRBJ2-6; the table's D call of TRBD1 was not tested on the DNA. TRBV21-1 has pseudogene status. The CDR3 length is 16 residues. The CDR3 protein is CASSKVQVAGANVLTF. In DNA form, the CDR3 reads TGTGCCAGCAGCAAAGTACAGGTCGCTGGGGCCAACGTCCTGACTTTC.

The chain carries TRBV18 and TRBJ2-1, with a tentative D call TRBD1 (5 bases). The CDR3 covers 14 residues. Germline assignment: CDR1 KGHSH and CDR2 LQKENI. Trimming took 5 bases from V and 6 from J, leaving 14 bases between them. In nucleotides, the CDR3 is TGTGCCAGCTCAAACCCTCAGGGTGGCAATGAGCAGTTCTTC. This codes for CASSNPQGGNEQFF.

The chain couples TRBV5-4 to TRBJ2-7; possibly TRBD2 for D (5 bases). Trimming took off 4 bases at V and 5 bases at J, with 10 bases between the two ends. In germline, CDR1 is SGHNT, CDR2 YYREEE (reference sequence). The CDR3 covers 12 residues. The CDR3, as DNA: TGTGCCAGCAGCCTGGACGGGGACGAGCAGTACTTC. This encodes CASSLDGDEQYF.

V is TRBV9 and J is TRBJ2-3; 10 bases map to TRBD2. The CDR3 is 14 amino acids. Germline-derived CDR1 and CDR2 are SGDLS and YYNGEE. Germline trimming cut 7 bases from V and 3 bases from J; bases unmatched to any gene: 5. The CDR3 protein is CASRPGLATDTQYF. The CDR3 DNA sequence: TGTGCCAGCCGCCCGGGACTAGCGACAGATACGCAGTATTTT. Using reference TRBV9 and TRBJ2-3 for the parts outside the CDR3, the full variable domain is DSGVTQTPKHLITATGQRVTLRCSPRSGDLSVYWYQQSLDQGLQFLIQYYNGEERAKGNILERFSAQQFPDLHSELNLSSLELGDSALYFCASRPGLATDTQYFGPGTRLTVL.

J is TRBJ1-1 and V is TRBV28, with D possibly matching TRBD1 (5 bases). The CDR3 has 14 residues. With 2 bases removed from V and 2 bases from J, the gap between germline ends came to 9 bases. Germline V gene data show CDR1 as MDHEN and CDR2 as SYDVKM. This CDR3 reads CASSLRGYNTEAFF. CDR3 sequence (DNA): TGTGCCAGCAGTTTAAGGGGATATAACACTGAAGCTTTCTTT.

CDR3 sequence: CASSAGTDLNGNTIYF. As DNA, the CDR3 is TGTGCCAGCAGCGCCGGGACAGACCTAAATGGAAACACCATATATTTT. This chain uses TRBV9 with TRBJ1-3; 7 nucleotides line up with TRBD1. Germline V gene lookup returns CDR1 SGDLS and CDR2 YYNGEE. The CDR3 spans 16 residues. V dropped 3 bases and J dropped 3; count of bases not matched to a gene: 9.

The chain employs TRBV27 and TRBJ1-2, with 7 bases that match TRBD1. Germline V gives CDR1 MNHEY, CDR2 SMNVEV (reference sequence). The CDR3 contains 14 residues. V lost 6 bases to trimming and J lost 1 base; unmatched junction nucleotides: 5. Written as DNA, the CDR3 is TGTGCCAGCAGGGAGGGACAGATTAACTATGGCTACACCTTC. Translation: CASREGQINYGYTF.

The chain links TRBV6-4 to TRBJ1-2; D is undetermined. The V gene lost 7 bases and the J gene lost 8 bases, with 8 bases spanning the gap. In germline, CDR1 is MRHNA, CDR2 SNTAGT. The CDR3 has 10 amino acids. CDR3 bases: TGTGCCAGCAATCCCAGGGGCTACACCTTC. It specifies CASNPRGYTF.

The chain carries TRBV7-2 and TRBJ1-2, with 8 bases matching TRBD1. Germline CDR1 is SGHTA and CDR2 is FQGNSA. The CDR3 has 15 amino acids. The V and J ends lost 1 base and 2 bases, in that order; junction bases with no gene match: 3. The CDR3 bases are TGTGCCAGCAGCTTAGATAACAGGGGGAACTATGGCTACACCTTC. Residues: CASSLDNRGNYGYTF.

V and J are TRBV4-1 and TRBJ1-1, with 7 bases lining up with TRBD1. Germline V gene lookup returns CDR1 MGHRA and CDR2 YSYEKL. CDR3 length equals 16 residues. The ends lost 2 bases at V and 2 bases at J; junction bases unmatched: 8. The CDR3 region has the DNA TGCGCCAGCAGCCAACGTCCGACAGGGCTCAACACTGAAGCTTTCTTT. Its protein is CASSQRPTGLNTEAFF.